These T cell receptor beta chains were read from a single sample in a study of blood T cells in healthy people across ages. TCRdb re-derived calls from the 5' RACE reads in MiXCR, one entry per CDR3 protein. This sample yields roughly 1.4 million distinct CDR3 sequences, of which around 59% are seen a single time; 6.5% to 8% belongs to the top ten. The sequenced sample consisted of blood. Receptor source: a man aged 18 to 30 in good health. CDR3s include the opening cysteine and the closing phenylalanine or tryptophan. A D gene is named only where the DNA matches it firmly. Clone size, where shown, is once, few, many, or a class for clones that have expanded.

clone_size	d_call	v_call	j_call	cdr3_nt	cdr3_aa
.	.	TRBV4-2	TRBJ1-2	TGTGCCAGCAGCCAATCCCAGCTGGGTCAAGATGGCTACACCTTC	CASSQSQLGQDGYTF
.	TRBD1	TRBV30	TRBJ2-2	TGTGCCCGGACACCGGGACAGAAAAACACCGGGGAGCTGTTTTTT	CARTPGQKNTGELFF
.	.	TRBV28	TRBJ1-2	TGTGCCAGCAGTCCCGACCCCACAAGACCTTCATATGGCTACACCTTC	CASSPDPTRPSYGYTF
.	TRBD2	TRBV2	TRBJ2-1	TGTGCCAGCAGCCATTTTGGGACTAGCGGGATAAATGAGCAGTTCTTC	CASSHFGTSGINEQFF
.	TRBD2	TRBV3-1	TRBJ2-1	TGTGCCAGCAGCACAACTAGCGGGCAGCTCAATGAGCAGTTCTTC	CASSTTSGQLNEQFF
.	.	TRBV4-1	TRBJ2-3	TGCGCCAGCAGCCAAGATAGTGGACTAACGCAGTATTTT	CASSQDSGLTQYF
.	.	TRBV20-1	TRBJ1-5	TGCAGTGCTAGGGCGGTCCCCGATCAGCCCCAGCATTTT	CSARAVPDQPQHF
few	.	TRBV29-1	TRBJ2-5	TGCAGCGCGGACTGGGTCAGGGCACACCAAGAGACCCAGTACTTC	CSADWVRAHQETQYF
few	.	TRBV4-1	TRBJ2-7	TGCGCCAGCAGCCAAGAAGTTAGCGGCTACGAGCAGTACTTC	CASSQEVSGYEQYF
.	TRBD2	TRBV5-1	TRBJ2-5	TGCGCCAGCAGCCTAGCGGGGGCCCAACAAGAGACCCAGTACTTC	CASSLAGAQQETQYF
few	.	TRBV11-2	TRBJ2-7	TGTGCCAGCAGCTCAGCCGGCATAACCCTTTCGGACGAGCAGTACTTC	CASSSAGITLSDEQYF
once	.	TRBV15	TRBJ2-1	TGTGCCACCAGCATTTATGTGCAGAGGGGGGACAATGAGCAGTTCTTC	CATSIYVQRGDNEQFF
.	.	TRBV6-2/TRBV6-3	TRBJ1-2	TGTGCCAGCAGTTACTCTGTTTTGGAGGTGGATGGCTACACCTTC	CASSYSVLEVDGYTF
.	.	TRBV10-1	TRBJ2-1	TGCGCCAGCAGGGCTAGCTGGGACAATGAGCAGTTCTTC	CASRASWDNEQFF
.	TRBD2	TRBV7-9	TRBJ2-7	TGTGCCAGCAGCTCTAATAGCGGGAGACACTACGAGCAGTACTTC	CASSSNSGRHYEQYF
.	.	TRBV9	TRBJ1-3	TGTGCCAGCAGCGTTAGTGGGGCGGCTGGAAACACCATATATTTT	CASSVSGAAGNTIYF
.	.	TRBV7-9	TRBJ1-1	TGTGCCAGCAGCTTTACGACAGGGAACACTGAAGCTTTCTTT	CASSFTTGNTEAFF
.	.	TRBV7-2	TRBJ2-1	TGTGCCAGCAGCTTCCAAGAGGCCGTCTCCTACAATGAGCAGTTCTTC	CASSFQEAVSYNEQFF